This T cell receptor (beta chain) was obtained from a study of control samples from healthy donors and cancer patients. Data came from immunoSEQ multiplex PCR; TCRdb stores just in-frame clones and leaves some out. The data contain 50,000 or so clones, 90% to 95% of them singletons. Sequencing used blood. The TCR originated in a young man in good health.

Here the CDR3 reads CASSEGANTEAFF. Written as DNA, the CDR3 is TGTGCCAGCAGTGAGGGGGCGAACACTGAAGCTTTCTTT. The V call is TRBV6-4, the J call TRBJ1-1, with D possibly being TRBD1 (6 bases). Germline V CDR1 and CDR2: MRHNA, SNTAGT. This CDR3 comprises 13 residues. V was shortened by 3 bases and J by 1 base, with 6 bases between the two germline ends.